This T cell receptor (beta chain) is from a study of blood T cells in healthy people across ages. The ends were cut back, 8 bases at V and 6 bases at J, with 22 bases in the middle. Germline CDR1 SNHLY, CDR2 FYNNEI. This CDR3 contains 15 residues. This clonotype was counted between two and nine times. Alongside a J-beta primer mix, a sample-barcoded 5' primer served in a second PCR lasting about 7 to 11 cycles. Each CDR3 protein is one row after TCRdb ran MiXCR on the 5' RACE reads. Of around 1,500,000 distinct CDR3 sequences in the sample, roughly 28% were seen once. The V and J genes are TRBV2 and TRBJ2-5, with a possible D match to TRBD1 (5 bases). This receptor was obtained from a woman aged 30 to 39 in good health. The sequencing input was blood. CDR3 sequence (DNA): TGTGCCAGCGGAGTACAAGACAGCACCAAAAAGACCCAGTACTTC. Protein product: CASGVQDSTKKTQYF.